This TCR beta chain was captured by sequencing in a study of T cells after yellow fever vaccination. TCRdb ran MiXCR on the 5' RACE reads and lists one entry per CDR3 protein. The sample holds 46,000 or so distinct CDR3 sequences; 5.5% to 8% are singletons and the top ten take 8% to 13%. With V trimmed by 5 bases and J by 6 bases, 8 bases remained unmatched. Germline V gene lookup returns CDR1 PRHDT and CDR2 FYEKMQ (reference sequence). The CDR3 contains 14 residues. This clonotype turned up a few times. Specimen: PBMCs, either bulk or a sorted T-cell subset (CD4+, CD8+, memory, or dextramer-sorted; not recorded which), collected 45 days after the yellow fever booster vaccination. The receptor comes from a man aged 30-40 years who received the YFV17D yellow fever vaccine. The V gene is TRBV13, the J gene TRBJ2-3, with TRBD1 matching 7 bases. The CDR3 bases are TGTGCCAGCAGCACCAGACAGGGAGCGGATACGCAGTATTTT. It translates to CASSTRQGADTQYF.